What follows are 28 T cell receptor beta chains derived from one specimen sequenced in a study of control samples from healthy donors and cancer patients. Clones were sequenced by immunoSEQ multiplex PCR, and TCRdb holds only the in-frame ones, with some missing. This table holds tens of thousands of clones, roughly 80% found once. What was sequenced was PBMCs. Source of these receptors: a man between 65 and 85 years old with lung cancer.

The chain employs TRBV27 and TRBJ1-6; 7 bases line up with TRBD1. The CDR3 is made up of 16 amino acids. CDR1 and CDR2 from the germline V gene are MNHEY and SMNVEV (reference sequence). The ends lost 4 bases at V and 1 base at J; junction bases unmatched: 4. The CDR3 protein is CASSSGTDSYNSPLHF. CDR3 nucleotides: TGTGCCAGCAGTTCCGGGACAGATTCCTATAATTCACCCCTCCACTTT.

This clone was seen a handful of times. This chain's CDR3 is CASSLDSSYGYTF. The CDR3 DNA reads as TGTGCCAGCAGTTTGGACTCGAGCTATGGCTACACCTTC. The V call is TRBV27, the J call TRBJ1-2; unclear D gene. Germline V lookup: CDR1 MNHEY, CDR2 SMNVEV (reference sequence). V lost 3 bases, J lost 4 bases, and 9 bases lay in between. The CDR3 totals 13 residues.

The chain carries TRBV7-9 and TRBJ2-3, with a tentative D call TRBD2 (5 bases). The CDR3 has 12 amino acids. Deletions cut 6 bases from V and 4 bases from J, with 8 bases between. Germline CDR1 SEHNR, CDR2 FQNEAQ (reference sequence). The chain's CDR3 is CASRTGADTQYF. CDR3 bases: TGTGCCAGCAGAACCGGGGCAGATACGCAGTATTTT.

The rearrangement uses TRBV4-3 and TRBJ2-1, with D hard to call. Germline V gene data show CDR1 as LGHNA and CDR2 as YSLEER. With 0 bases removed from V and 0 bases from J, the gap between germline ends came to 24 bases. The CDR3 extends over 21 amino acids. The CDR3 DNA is TGCGCCAGCAGCCAAGATAGTTCGGGCACGGGTCGATTAAGCTCCTACAATGAGCAGTTCTTC. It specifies CASSQDSSGTGRLSSYNEQFF.

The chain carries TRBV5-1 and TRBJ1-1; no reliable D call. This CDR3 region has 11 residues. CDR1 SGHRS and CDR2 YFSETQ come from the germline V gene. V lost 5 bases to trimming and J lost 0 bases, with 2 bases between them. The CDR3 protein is CASRLNTEAFF. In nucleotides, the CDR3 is TGCGCCAGCAGGCTGAACACTGAAGCTTTCTTT.

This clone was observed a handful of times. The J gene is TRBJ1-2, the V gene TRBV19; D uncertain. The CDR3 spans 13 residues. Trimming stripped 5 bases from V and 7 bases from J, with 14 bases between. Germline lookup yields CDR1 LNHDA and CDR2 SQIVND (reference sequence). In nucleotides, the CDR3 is TGTGCCAGTAGTCTCCAGATGGCCGGTGGCTACACCTTC. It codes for CASSLQMAGGYTF.

CDR3 loop: CAWSPGGAGQPQHF. The CDR3 bases are TGTGCCTGGAGCCCAGGGGGCGCGGGTCAGCCCCAGCATTTT. The J gene is TRBJ1-5, the V gene TRBV30, with TRBD1 matching 8 bases. The CDR3 runs 14 residues. Germline V lookup: CDR1 GTSNPN, CDR2 SVGIG (reference sequence). Trimming cost V 3 bases and J 6 bases; bases outside gene matches: 7.

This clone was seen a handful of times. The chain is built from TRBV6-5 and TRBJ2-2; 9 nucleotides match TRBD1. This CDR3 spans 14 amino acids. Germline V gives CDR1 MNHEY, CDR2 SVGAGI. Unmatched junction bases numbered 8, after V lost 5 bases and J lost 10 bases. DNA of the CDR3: TGTGCCAGCAGTCCGGGGACAGGGAAGGTGGAGCTGTTTTTT. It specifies CASSPGTGKVELFF.

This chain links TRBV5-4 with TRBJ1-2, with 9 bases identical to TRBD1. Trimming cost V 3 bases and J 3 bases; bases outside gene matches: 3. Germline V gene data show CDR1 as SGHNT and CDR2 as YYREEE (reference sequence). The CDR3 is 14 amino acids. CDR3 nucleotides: TGTGCCAGCAGCTCACAGGGGGCAGACTATGGCTACACCTTC. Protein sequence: CASSSQGADYGYTF. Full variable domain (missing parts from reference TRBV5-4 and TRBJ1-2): ETGVTQSPTHLIKTRGQQVTLRCSSQSGHNTVSWYQQALGQGPQFIFQYYREEENGRGNFPPRFSGLQFPNYSSELNVNALELDDSALYLCASSSQGADYGYTFGSGTRLTVV.

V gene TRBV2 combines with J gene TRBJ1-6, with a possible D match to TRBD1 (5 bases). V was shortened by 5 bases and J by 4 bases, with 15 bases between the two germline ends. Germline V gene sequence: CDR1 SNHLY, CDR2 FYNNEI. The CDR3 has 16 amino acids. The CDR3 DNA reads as TGTGCCAGCAGTACAACCGGGACCGATTATAATTCACCCCTCCACTTT. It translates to CASSTTGTDYNSPLHF.

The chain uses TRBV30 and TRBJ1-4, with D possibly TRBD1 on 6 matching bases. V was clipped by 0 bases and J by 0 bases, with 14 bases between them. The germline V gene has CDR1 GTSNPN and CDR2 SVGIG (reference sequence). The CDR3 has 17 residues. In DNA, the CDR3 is TGTGCCTGGAGTGTAAAAGGGGGGCGGCCAACTAATGAAAAACTGTTTTTT. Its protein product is CAWSVKGGRPTNEKLFF.

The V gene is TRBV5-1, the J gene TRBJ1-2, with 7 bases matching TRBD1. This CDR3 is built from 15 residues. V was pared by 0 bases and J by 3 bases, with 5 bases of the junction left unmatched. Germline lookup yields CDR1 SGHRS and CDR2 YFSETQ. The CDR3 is CASSLGDSSYYGYTF. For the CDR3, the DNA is TGCGCCAGCAGCTTGGGGGACAGCAGCTACTATGGCTACACCTTC.

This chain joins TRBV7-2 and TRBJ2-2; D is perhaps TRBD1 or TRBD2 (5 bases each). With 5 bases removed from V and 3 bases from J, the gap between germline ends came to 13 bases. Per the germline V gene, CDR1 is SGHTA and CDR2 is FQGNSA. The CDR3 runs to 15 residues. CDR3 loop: CASSPRGADTGELFF. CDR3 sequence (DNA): TGTGCCAGCAGCCCGAGGGGCGCGGACACCGGGGAGCTGTTTTTT.

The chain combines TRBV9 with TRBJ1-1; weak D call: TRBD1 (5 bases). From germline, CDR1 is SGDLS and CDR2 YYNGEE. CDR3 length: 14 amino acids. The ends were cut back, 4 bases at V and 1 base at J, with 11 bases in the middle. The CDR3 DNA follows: TGTGCCAGCAGCACCGGGACGGGGAACACTGAAGCTTTCTTT. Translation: CASSTGTGNTEAFF.

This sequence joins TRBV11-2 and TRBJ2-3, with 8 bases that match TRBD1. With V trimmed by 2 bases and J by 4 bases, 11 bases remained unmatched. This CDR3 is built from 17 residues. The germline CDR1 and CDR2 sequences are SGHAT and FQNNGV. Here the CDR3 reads CASSLNVWAGGADTQYF. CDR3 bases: TGTGCCAGCAGCTTAAATGTATGGGCAGGGGGCGCAGATACGCAGTATTTT. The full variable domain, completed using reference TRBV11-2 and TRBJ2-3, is EAGVAQSPRYKIIEKRQSVAFWCNPISGHATLYWYQQILGQGPKLLIQFQNNGVVDDSQLPKDRFSAERLKGVDSTLKIQPAKLEDSAVYLCASSLNVWAGGADTQYFGPGTRLTVL.

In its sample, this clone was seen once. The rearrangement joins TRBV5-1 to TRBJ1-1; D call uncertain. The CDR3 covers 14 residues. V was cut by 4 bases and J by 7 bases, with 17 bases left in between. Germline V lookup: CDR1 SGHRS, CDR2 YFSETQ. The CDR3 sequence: CASSHGEDSGEAFF. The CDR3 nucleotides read TGCGCCAGCAGCCACGGGGAAGACTCCGGTGAAGCTTTCTTT.

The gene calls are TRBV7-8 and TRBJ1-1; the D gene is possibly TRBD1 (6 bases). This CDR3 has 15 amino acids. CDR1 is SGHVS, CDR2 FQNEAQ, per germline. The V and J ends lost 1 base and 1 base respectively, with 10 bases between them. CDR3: CASSLEGGRNTEAFF. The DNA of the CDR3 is TGTGCCAGCAGCTTAGAGGGGGGGAGGAACACTGAAGCTTTCTTT.

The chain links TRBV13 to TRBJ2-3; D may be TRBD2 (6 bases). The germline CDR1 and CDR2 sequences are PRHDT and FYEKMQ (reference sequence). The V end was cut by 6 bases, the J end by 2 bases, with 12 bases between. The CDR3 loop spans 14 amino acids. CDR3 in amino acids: CASRDPGVTDTQYF. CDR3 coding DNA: TGTGCCAGCAGAGACCCGGGGGTCACAGATACGCAGTATTTT.

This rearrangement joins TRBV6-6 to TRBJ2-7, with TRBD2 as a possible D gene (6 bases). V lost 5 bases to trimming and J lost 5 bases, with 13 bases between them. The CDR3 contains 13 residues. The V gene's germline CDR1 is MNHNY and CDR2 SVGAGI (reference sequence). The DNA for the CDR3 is TGTGCCAGCAGTCTAGGGCGGGAAGACGAGCAGTACTTC. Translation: CASSLGREDEQYF.

CDR3: CASSYTTGDEKLFF. The CDR3 DNA sequence: TGTGCCAGCAGTTACACAACAGGGGATGAAAAACTGTTTTTT. V usage is TRBV6-5 and J usage is TRBJ1-4, with 7 nucleotides matching TRBD1. Trimming cost V 2 bases and J 6 bases; bases outside gene matches: 3. This CDR3 contains 14 residues. Germline CDR1 is MNHEY and CDR2 is SVGAGI.

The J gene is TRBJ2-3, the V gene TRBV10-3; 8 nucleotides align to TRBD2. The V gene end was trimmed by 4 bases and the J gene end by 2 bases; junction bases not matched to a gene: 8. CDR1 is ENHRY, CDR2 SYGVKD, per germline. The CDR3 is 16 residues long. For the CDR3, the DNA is TGTGCCATCAGTGCAGCGGGGGCAGGGCACACAGATACGCAGTATTTT. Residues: CAISAAGAGHTDTQYF.

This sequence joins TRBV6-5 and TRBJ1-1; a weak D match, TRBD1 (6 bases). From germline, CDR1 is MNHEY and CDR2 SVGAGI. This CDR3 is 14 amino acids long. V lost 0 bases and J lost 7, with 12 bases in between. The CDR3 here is CASSYSTGGDEAFF. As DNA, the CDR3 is TGTGCCAGCAGTTACTCGACAGGCGGCGATGAAGCTTTCTTT.

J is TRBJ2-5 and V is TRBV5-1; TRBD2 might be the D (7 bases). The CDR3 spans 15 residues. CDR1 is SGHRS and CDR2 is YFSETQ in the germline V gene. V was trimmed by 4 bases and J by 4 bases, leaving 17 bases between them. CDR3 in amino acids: CASSPEAGGPETQYF. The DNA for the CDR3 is TGCGCCAGCAGCCCAGAAGCCGGGGGGCCAGAGACCCAGTACTTC. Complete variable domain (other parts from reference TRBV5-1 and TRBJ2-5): KAGVTQTPRYLIKTRGQQVTLSCSPISGHRSVSWYQQTPGQGLQFLFEYFSETQRNKGNFPGRFSGRQFSNSRSEMNVSTLELGDSALYLCASSPEAGGPETQYFGPGTRLLVL.

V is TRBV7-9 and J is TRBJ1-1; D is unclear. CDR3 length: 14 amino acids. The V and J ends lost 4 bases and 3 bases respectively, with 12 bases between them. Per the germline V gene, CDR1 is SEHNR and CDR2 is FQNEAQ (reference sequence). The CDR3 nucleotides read TGTGCCAGCAGCTCCAACCCCGGGCACACTGAAGCTTTCTTT. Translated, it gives CASSSNPGHTEAFF.

CDR3 in amino acids: CASSFNLAAETQYF. In DNA form, the CDR3 reads TGTGCCAGCAGCTTTAATCTAGCCGCGGAGACCCAGTACTTC. V and J are TRBV11-2 and TRBJ2-5, with TRBD2 as a possible D gene (5 bases). From germline, CDR1 is SGHAT and CDR2 FQNNGV. V was pared by 3 bases and J by 5 bases, with 13 bases between. The CDR3 totals 14 residues.

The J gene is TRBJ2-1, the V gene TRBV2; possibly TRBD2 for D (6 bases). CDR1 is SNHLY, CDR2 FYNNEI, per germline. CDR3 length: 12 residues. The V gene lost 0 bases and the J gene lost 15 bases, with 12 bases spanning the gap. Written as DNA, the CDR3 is TGTGCCAGCAGTGAAGCGGGCGGAGGGTCGTTCTTC. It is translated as CASSEAGGGSFF.

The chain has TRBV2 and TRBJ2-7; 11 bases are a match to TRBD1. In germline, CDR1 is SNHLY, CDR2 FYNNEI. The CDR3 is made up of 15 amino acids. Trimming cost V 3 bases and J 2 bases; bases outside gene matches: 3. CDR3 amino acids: CASSEAGQGAYEQYF. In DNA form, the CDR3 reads TGTGCCAGCAGTGAGGCGGGACAGGGGGCCTACGAGCAGTACTTC.

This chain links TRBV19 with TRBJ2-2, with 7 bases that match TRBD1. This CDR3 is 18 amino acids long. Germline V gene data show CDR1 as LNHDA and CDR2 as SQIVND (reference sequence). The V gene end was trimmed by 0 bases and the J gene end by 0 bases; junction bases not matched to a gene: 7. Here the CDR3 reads CASSIDRSGTANTGELFF. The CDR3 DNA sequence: TGTGCCAGTAGTATAGATCGAAGTGGGACAGCGAACACCGGGGAGCTGTTTTTT.